A single sample gave rise to the 32 T cell receptor beta chains below, sequenced in a study of cytomegalovirus exposure and HLA in healthy donors. Profiling relied on immunoSEQ multiplex PCR, and the TCRdb table lists in-frame clones only, not all of them. The sample lists approximately 300,000 clones, around 90% seen once, with approximately 1.2% in the top ten. Specimen: PBMCs. Receptor source: a woman aged 30 to 39 in good health and CMV-seropositive.

This chain uses TRBV28 with TRBJ1-1; TRBD1 matches 10 bases. The V and J ends lost 10 bases and 6 bases, in that order; junction bases with no gene match: 8. Germline CDR1 MDHEN, CDR2 SYDVKM. There are 13 residues in the CDR3. CDR3: CAIMGQGSAEAFF. The CDR3 DNA follows: TGTGCCATCATGGGACAGGGGTCCGCTGAAGCTTTCTTT. The variable domain in full, completed from reference TRBV28 and TRBJ1-1, reads DVKVTQSSRYLVKRTGEKVFLECVQDMDHENMFWYRQDPGLGLRLIYFSYDVKMKEKGDIPEGYSVSREKKERFSLILESASTNQTSMYLCAIMGQGSAEAFFGQGTRLTVV.

This clone was counted only a few times. V gene TRBV5-6 combines with J gene TRBJ1-6, with TRBD1 identical over 9 bases. The trim removed 4 bases at V and 8 bases at J, leaving 10 bases unmatched. Germline V gene sequence: CDR1 SGHDT, CDR2 YYEEEE. This CDR3 region has 16 residues. CDR3 sequence reads: CASSLPGQGRHSPLHF. The CDR3 nucleotides read TGTGCCAGCAGCCTCCCGGGACAGGGTAGGCATTCACCCCTCCACTTT. The full variable domain, its missing parts supplied by reference TRBV5-6 and TRBJ1-6, is DAGVTQSPTHLIKTRGQQVTLRCSPKSGHDTVSWYQQALGQGPQFIFQYYEEEERQRGNFPDRFSGHQFPNYSSELNVNALLLGDSALYLCASSLPGQGRHSPLHFGNGTRLTVT.

This clone came up a few times. The chain joins TRBV5-1 to TRBJ1-1, with TRBD1 matching 11 bases. Germline CDR1 SGHRS, CDR2 YFSETQ. CDR3 size: 14 residues. J lost 8 bases, V lost 0 bases, and 3 bases had no gene match. The CDR3 coding sequence is TGCGCCAGCAGCTTGGCCGGGACAGGGGGAGAAGCTTTCTTT. Protein sequence: CASSLAGTGGEAFF.

The chain has TRBV30 and TRBJ2-5; a possible D gene is TRBD1 (6 bases). Trimming removed 3 bases from V and 6 bases from J, with 11 bases in between. The CDR3 has 12 amino acids. Germline V CDR1 and CDR2: GTSNPN, SVGIG (reference sequence). The CDR3 here is CAWRTGQKTQYF. The CDR3 region has the DNA TGTGCCTGGAGAACGGGACAAAAGACCCAGTACTTC. The full variable domain, in which reference TRBV30 and TRBJ2-5 provide the parts outside the CDR3, is SQTIHQWPATLVQPVGSPLSLECTVEGTSNPNLYWYRQAAGRGLQLLFYSVGIGQISSEVPQNLSASRPQDRQFILSSKKLLLSDSGFYLCAWRTGQKTQYFGPGTRLLVL.

The chain uses TRBV5-1 and TRBJ2-2; TRBD1 matches at 7 bases. Germline V gives CDR1 SGHRS, CDR2 YFSETQ. The CDR3 consists of 15 residues. Trimming took 3 bases from V and 2 from J; bases not matched to a gene: 4. The DNA for the CDR3 is TGCGCCAGCAGCTCCGGGACAGCAAACACCGGGGAGCTGTTTTTT. Its translation is CASSSGTANTGELFF. Together with reference TRBV5-1 and TRBJ2-2, the CDR3 gives the full variable domain: KAGVTQTPRYLIKTRGQQVTLSCSPISGHRSVSWYQQTPGQGLQFLFEYFSETQRNKGNFPGRFSGRQFSNSRSEMNVSTLELGDSALYLCASSSGTANTGELFFGEGSRLTVL.

V is TRBV9 and J is TRBJ2-3; TRBD2 agrees at 7 bases. The ends lost 4 bases at V and 0 bases at J; junction bases unmatched: 8. This CDR3 is 16 amino acids long. Germline CDR1 and CDR2: SGDLS and YYNGEE. CDR3: CASSLSPGGSTDTQYF. DNA of the CDR3: TGTGCCAGCAGCCTCTCCCCGGGAGGTAGCACAGATACGCAGTATTTT.

The rearrangement uses TRBV27 and TRBJ2-1, with 9 bases matching TRBD2. Germline lookup yields CDR1 MNHEY and CDR2 SMNVEV (reference sequence). This CDR3 is 14 amino acids long. The junction had 14 bases not matched to a gene; V was cut back by 11 bases and J by 9 bases. The CDR3 sequence is CASSPGTSIGEQFF. In DNA, the CDR3 is TGTGCCTCCAGCCCCGGGACTAGCATCGGTGAGCAGTTCTTC.

The gene calls are TRBV9 and TRBJ1-1, with a weak D call TRBD1 (6 bases). Germline loops: CDR1 SGDLS, CDR2 YYNGEE. V was trimmed by 1 base and J by 1 base, leaving 11 bases between them. The CDR3 runs 15 residues. The CDR3 nucleotides read TGTGCCAGCAGCGTATGGGGGGCCTCGAACACTGAAGCTTTCTTT. Translation: CASSVWGASNTEAFF. Based on the CDR3 plus reference TRBV9 and TRBJ1-1, the full variable domain is DSGVTQTPKHLITATGQRVTLRCSPRSGDLSVYWYQQSLDQGLQFLIQYYNGEERAKGNILERFSAQQFPDLHSELNLSSLELGDSALYFCASSVWGASNTEAFFGQGTRLTVV.

This chain connects TRBV4-1 to TRBJ1-3; D is undetermined. The CDR3 has 14 amino acids. CDR1 MGHRA and CDR2 YSYEKL come from the germline V gene. Deletions cut 0 bases from V and 3 bases from J, with 6 bases between. The CDR3 loop reads CASSQDLIGNTIYF. As DNA, the CDR3 is TGCGCCAGCAGCCAAGATCTAATTGGAAACACCATATATTTT.

The chain combines TRBV7-3 with TRBJ2-5, with 13 bases that match TRBD2. V gave up 0 bases and J gave up 5 bases; unmatched junction bases: 3. Looked up from germline, CDR1 is SGHTA and CDR2 is FQGTGA. This CDR3 region has 16 residues. The CDR3 here is CASSLTGTSGVETQYF. The CDR3 coding sequence is TGTGCCAGCAGCTTAACTGGGACTAGCGGGGTTGAGACCCAGTACTTC.

The chain joins TRBV6-5 to TRBJ2-7; 7 bases match TRBD2. The CDR3 totals 13 residues. V was pared by 5 bases and J by 7 bases, with 8 bases of the junction left unmatched. In germline, CDR1 is MNHEY, CDR2 SVGAGI. CDR3 nucleotides: TGTGCCAGCAGTCCTGGGGGAGGGCGGGAGCAGTACTTC. Translation gives CASSPGGGREQYF.

The chain is built from TRBV11-2 and TRBJ1-4; 8 bases fit TRBD1. The CDR3 covers 14 residues. Trimming took 4 bases from V and 6 from J; bases not matched to a gene: 4. The germline gives CDR1 SGHAT, CDR2 FQNNGV. CDR3 nucleotide sequence: TGTGCCAGCAGCTCTTCAGGGGGCGATGAAAAACTGTTTTTT. It codes for CASSSSGGDEKLFF.

The chain joins TRBV5-1 to TRBJ1-4, with no clear D. The CDR3 loop spans 15 amino acids. Germline V lookup: CDR1 SGHRS, CDR2 YFSETQ. Deletions cut 0 bases from V and 2 bases from J, with 8 bases between. CDR3 sequence reads: CASSLAGSTNEKLFF. In DNA form, the CDR3 reads TGCGCCAGCAGCTTGGCAGGTTCGACTAATGAAAAACTGTTTTTT. The full variable domain, completed using reference TRBV5-1 and TRBJ1-4, is KAGVTQTPRYLIKTRGQQVTLSCSPISGHRSVSWYQQTPGQGLQFLFEYFSETQRNKGNFPGRFSGRQFSNSRSEMNVSTLELGDSALYLCASSLAGSTNEKLFFGSGTQLSVL.

V is TRBV5-6 and J is TRBJ2-1, with D uncertain. This CDR3 contains 12 residues. Germline CDR1 reads SGHDT; CDR2 reads YYEEEE. V dropped 0 bases and J dropped 10 bases, with 8 bases sitting between them. The chain's CDR3 is CASSLGRTEQFF. Written as DNA, the CDR3 is TGTGCCAGCAGCTTGGGGCGTACGGAGCAGTTCTTC.

V and J are TRBV30 and TRBJ2-2; 9 nucleotides align to TRBD2. V lost 5 bases and J lost 6; bases outside the gene matches: 13. CDR1 GTSNPN and CDR2 SVGIG come from the germline V gene (reference sequence). There are 16 residues in the CDR3. For the CDR3, the DNA is TGTGCCTGGGCTCAAGGGCGGGGGGGTTTCCCCGGGGAGCTGTTTTTT. It encodes CAWAQGRGGFPGELFF.

The V gene is TRBV7-2, the J gene TRBJ1-1; D call uncertain. Between the trimmed V and J ends, which lost 1 base and 5 bases, there was a span of 8 bases. CDR1 and CDR2 (germline): SGHTA, FQGNSA. The length of the CDR3 is 13 residues. CDR3 DNA sequence: TGTGCCAGCAGCTTAGGAGGTGGGACTGAAGCTTTCTTT. Translation gives CASSLGGGTEAFF.

V is TRBV13 and J is TRBJ2-5; TRBD2 matches 7 bases. This CDR3 comprises 15 residues. After removal of 1 base from V and 2 bases from J, the junction contained 4 bases not matched to a gene. CDR1 and CDR2 (germline): PRHDT, FYEKMQ (reference sequence). Here the CDR3 DNA reads TGTGCCAGCAGCTTAGCTAGCGGCCGACAAGAGACCCAGTACTTC. Translating it yields CASSLASGRQETQYF.

The genes are TRBV7-2 and TRBJ1-3; a weak D match, TRBD1 (5 bases). Germline V gene data show CDR1 as SGHTA and CDR2 as FQGNSA. CDR3 size: 15 residues. V shed 3 bases and J shed 3 bases, with 12 bases lying between them. DNA of the CDR3: TGTGCCAGCAGCTTCACGACAGACTATGGAAACACCATATATTTT. This gives the protein CASSFTTDYGNTIYF.

The chain combines TRBV27 with TRBJ2-1; 11 nucleotides match TRBD1. V dropped 3 bases and J dropped 6; count of bases not matched to a gene: 1. CDR1 is MNHEY, CDR2 SMNVEV, per germline (reference sequence). The CDR3 loop spans 14 amino acids. The CDR3 sequence: CASSLGTGGNEQFF. CDR3 bases: TGTGCCAGCAGTTTGGGGACAGGGGGCAATGAGCAGTTCTTC.

The chain is built from TRBV2 and TRBJ2-7; D may be TRBD2 (5 bases). The V gene's germline CDR1 is SNHLY and CDR2 FYNNEI. The CDR3 loop spans 13 amino acids. The V and J ends lost 4 bases and 7 bases respectively, with 14 bases between them. DNA of the CDR3: TGTGCCAGCAGTGTTTTGGGAGTGGGAGAGCAGTACTTC. This translates into CASSVLGVGEQYF. The entire variable domain, with the rest obtained from reference TRBV2 and TRBJ2-7, is as follows: EPEVTQTPSHQVTQMGQEVILRCVPISNHLYFYWYRQILGQKVEFLVSFYNNEISEKSEIFDDQFSVERPDGSNFTLKIRSTKLEDSAMYFCASSVLGVGEQYFGPGTRLTVT.

This chain connects TRBV5-4 to TRBJ1-2, with D possibly matching TRBD1 (6 bases). This CDR3 is built from 12 residues. V lost 4 bases to trimming and J lost 8 bases, with 12 bases between them. Germline loops: CDR1 SGHNT, CDR2 YYREEE (reference sequence). CDR3 loop: CASSMTGSGYTF. In nucleotides, the CDR3 is TGTGCCAGCAGCATGACAGGTTCCGGCTACACCTTC.

This clone was found a few times. The genes are TRBV29-1 and TRBJ1-2; weak D call: TRBD1 (5 bases). V shed 7 bases and J shed 4 bases, with 10 bases lying between them. The CDR3 covers 11 residues. CDR1 is SQVTM and CDR2 is ANQGSEA in the germline V gene. CDR3 DNA: TGCAGCGCCCCGGGGACCTATGGCTACACCTTC. Amino acids: CSAPGTYGYTF. Based on the CDR3 plus reference TRBV29-1 and TRBJ1-2, the full variable domain is SAVISQKPSRDICQRGTSLTIQCQVDSQVTMMFWYRQQPGQSLTLIATANQGSEATYESGFVIDKFPISRPNLTFSTLTVSNMSPEDSSIYLCSAPGTYGYTFGSGTRLTVV.

The rearrangement uses TRBV12-5 and TRBJ2-3; a possible D gene is TRBD2 (6 bases). The length of the CDR3 is 15 residues. Trimming took 5 bases from V and 0 from J, leaving 12 bases between them. Germline assignment: CDR1 LGHNT and CDR2 FRNRAP. CDR3 DNA: TGTGCTAGTGGTCTGGGGGGTACTAGCACAGATACGCAGTATTTT. Its translation is CASGLGGTSTDTQYF.

The genes are TRBV28 and TRBJ1-6, with D maybe TRBD1 (5 bases). This CDR3 comprises 16 residues. V was trimmed by 7 bases and J by 4 bases, leaving 17 bases between them. Germline V gene sequence: CDR1 MDHEN, CDR2 SYDVKM. The CDR3 spells CASIKLRGDYNSPLHF. CDR3 bases: TGTGCCAGCATCAAACTAAGGGGCGATTATAATTCACCCCTCCACTTT.

V and J are TRBV5-1 and TRBJ1-4; no clear D gene. The CDR3 is 15 residues long. The germline V and J ends were trimmed by 0 bases and 5 bases, with 11 bases remaining between them. Germline CDR1 reads SGHRS; CDR2 reads YFSETQ. CDR3 region: CASSLVGSKNEKLFF. Written as DNA, the CDR3 is TGCGCCAGCAGCTTGGTGGGCAGCAAAAATGAAAAACTGTTTTTT.

This chain connects TRBV4-2 to TRBJ1-3; unclear D gene. In germline, CDR1 is LGHNA, CDR2 YNFKEQ. V was shortened by 1 base and J by 0 bases, with 13 bases between the two germline ends. The CDR3 sequence is 17 residues long. The CDR3 DNA sequence: TGTGCCAGCAGCCAAGGGCCCTTGGGTCTCTCTGGAAACACCATATATTTT. Amino acids: CASSQGPLGLSGNTIYF.

This clone was found once. This chain links TRBV27 with TRBJ2-3; TRBD1 aligns across 7 bases. V lost 7 bases, J lost 3 bases, and 4 bases stayed unmatched. Germline V gives CDR1 MNHEY, CDR2 SMNVEV (reference sequence). The length of the CDR3 is 13 residues. CDR3 region: CASKGAWTDTQYF. Here the CDR3 DNA reads TGTGCCAGCAAGGGGGCTTGGACAGATACGCAGTATTTT.

This clone came up once. This sequence joins TRBV18 and TRBJ1-1, with no clear D. Germline values: CDR1 KGHSH, CDR2 LQKENI. Deletions cut 6 bases from V and 1 base from J, with 15 bases between. This CDR3 has 15 amino acids. DNA for the CDR3: TGTGCCAGCTCTATGAGGCTAGAAGGGAACACTGAAGCTTTCTTT. Its translation: CASSMRLEGNTEAFF.

V gene TRBV30 combines with J gene TRBJ2-5; D may match TRBD1 or TRBD2 (6 bases each). The CDR3 is 14 residues long. The V gene's germline CDR1 is GTSNPN and CDR2 SVGIG (reference sequence). The V gene lost 3 bases and the J gene lost 2 bases, with 13 bases spanning the gap. The CDR3 coding sequence is TGTGCCTGGAGCCGTCCGGGGGCTCAAGAGACCCAGTACTTC. It encodes CAWSRPGAQETQYF.

This chain uses TRBV7-9 with TRBJ2-1; D is perhaps TRBD1 or TRBD2 (5 bases each). CDR1 is SEHNR and CDR2 is FQNEAQ in the germline V gene (reference sequence). The germline V and J ends were trimmed by 5 bases and 10 bases, with 24 bases remaining between them. This CDR3 is 16 amino acids long. CDR3: CASSPSLGPSKGEQFF. The CDR3 DNA is TGTGCCAGCAGCCCTTCCTTGGGACCCTCAAAAGGAGAGCAGTTCTTC.

The chain employs TRBV7-9 and TRBJ2-3, with a weak D call TRBD2 (5 bases). V was pared by 2 bases and J by 5 bases, with 17 bases between. Germline V lookup: CDR1 SEHNR, CDR2 FQNEAQ (reference sequence). The CDR3 has 16 amino acids. This CDR3 is CASSLTDRGVEDTQYF. The CDR3 nucleotides read TGTGCCAGCAGCTTAACGGATCGGGGAGTGGAAGATACGCAGTATTTT.

The chain couples TRBV28 to TRBJ2-3; possibly TRBD2 for D (6 bases). The CDR3 is 15 amino acids. V was cut by 3 bases and J by 2 bases, with 12 bases left in between. CDR1 and CDR2 (germline): MDHEN, SYDVKM. In nucleotides, the CDR3 is TGTGCCAGCAGTTTCCGAGCGGGTTACACAGATACGCAGTATTTT. Residues: CASSFRAGYTDTQYF.